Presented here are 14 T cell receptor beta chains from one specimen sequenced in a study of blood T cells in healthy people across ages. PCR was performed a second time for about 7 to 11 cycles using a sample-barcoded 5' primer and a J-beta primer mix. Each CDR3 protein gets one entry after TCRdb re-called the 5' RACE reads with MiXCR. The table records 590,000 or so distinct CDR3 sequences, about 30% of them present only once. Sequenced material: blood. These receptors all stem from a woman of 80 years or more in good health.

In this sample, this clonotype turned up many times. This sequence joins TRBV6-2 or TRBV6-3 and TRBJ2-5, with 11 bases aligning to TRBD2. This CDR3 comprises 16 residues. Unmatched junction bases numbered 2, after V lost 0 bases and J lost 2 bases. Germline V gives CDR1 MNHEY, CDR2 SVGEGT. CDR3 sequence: CASSYSRLAGQETQYF. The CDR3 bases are TGTGCCAGCAGTTACTCCAGACTAGCGGGGCAAGAGACCCAGTACTTC.

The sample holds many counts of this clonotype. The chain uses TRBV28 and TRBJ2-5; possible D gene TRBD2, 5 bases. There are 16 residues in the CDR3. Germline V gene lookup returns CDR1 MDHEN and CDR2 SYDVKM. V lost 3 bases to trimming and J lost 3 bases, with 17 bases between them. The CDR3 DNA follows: TGTGCCAGCAGTTTCACGACTCCCGGAGGCGAAGAGACCCAGTACTTC. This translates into CASSFTTPGGEETQYF.

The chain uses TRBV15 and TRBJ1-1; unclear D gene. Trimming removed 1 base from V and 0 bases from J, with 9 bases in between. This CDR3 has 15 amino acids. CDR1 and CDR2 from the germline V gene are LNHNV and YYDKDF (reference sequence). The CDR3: CATSRGFKMNTEAFF. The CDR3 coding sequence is TGTGCCACCAGCAGAGGTTTCAAGATGAACACTGAAGCTTTCTTT. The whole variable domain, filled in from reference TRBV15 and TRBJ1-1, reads DAMVIQNPRYQVTQFGKPVTLSCSQTLNHNVMYWYQQKSSQAPKLLFHYYDKDFNNEADTPDNFQSRRPNTSFCFLDIRSPGLGDTAMYLCATSRGFKMNTEAFFGQGTRLTVV.

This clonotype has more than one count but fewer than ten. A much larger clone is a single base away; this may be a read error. The CDR3 sequence is CRARDDRVEQYF. The CDR3 DNA follows: TGCAGGGCTAGAGACGACCGTGTAGAGCAGTACTTC. The V call is TRBV20-1, the J call TRBJ2-7; no clear D gene. Germline CDR1 and CDR2: DFQATT and SNEGSKA (reference sequence). The CDR3 has 12 amino acids.

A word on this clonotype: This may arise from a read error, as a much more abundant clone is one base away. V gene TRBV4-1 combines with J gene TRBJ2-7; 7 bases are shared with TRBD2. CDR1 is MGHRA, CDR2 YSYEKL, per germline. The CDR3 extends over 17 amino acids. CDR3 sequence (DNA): TGCGCCAGCAGCCAAGGTATCGGACTAGTTGAATTCTACGAGCAGTGCTTC. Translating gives CASSQGIGLVEFYEQCF.

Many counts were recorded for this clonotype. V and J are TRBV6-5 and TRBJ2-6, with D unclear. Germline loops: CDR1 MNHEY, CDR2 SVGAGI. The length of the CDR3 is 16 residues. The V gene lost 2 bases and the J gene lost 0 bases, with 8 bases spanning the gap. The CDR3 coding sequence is TGTGCCAGCAGTTACGAAGGTCGCTCTGGGGCCAACGTCCTGACTTTC. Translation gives CASSYEGRSGANVLTF.

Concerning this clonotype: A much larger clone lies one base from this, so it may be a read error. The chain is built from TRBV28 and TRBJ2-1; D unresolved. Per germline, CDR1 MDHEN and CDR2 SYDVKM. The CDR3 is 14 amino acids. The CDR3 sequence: CASRTIKLGNGQFF. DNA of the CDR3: TGTGCCAGCAGAACCATAAAACTTGGGAATGGGCAGTTCTTC.

CDR3 DNA: TGTGCCATCAGTGTATCGGGCGGGGGGATGAACACCGGGGAGCTGTTTTTT. As protein: CAISVSGGGMNTGELFF. This chain joins TRBV10-3 and TRBJ2-2, with 8 bases lining up with TRBD2. The CDR3 is 17 residues long. Losses at the gene ends were 4 bases for V and 1 base for J; bases not matched to a gene: 8. CDR1 ENHRY and CDR2 SYGVKD come from the germline V gene.

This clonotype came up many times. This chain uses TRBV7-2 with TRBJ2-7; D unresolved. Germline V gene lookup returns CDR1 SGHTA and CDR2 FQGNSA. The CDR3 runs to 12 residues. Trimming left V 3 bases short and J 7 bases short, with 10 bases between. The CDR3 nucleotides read TGTGCCAGCAGCTTCCTCGGGTTTGAGCAGTACTTC. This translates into CASSFLGFEQYF.

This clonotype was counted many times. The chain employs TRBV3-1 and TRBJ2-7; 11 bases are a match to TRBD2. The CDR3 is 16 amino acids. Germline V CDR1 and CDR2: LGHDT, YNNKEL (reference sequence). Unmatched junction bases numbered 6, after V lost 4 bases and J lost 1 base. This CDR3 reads CASSLYGTSGSYEQYF. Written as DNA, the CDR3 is TGTGCCAGCAGCCTATACGGGACTAGCGGATCCTACGAGCAGTACTTC.

The CDR3 sequence is CASSLTPRGPGGYTF. CDR3 nucleotide sequence: TGTGCCAGCAGCCTTACCCCCAGGGGGCCAGGAGGCTACACCTTC. This chain connects TRBV7-9 to TRBJ1-2, with 8 bases matching TRBD1. Per germline, CDR1 SEHNR and CDR2 FQNEAQ (reference sequence). The CDR3 is made up of 15 amino acids. J was trimmed by 8 bases and V by 5 bases; bases with no gene match: 13.

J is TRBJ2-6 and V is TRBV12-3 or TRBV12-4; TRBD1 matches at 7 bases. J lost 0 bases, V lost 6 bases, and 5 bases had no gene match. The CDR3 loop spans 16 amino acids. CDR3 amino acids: CASSRTGVSGANVLTF. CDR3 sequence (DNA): TGTGCCAGCAGCCGGACAGGAGTCTCTGGGGCCAACGTCCTGACTTTC.

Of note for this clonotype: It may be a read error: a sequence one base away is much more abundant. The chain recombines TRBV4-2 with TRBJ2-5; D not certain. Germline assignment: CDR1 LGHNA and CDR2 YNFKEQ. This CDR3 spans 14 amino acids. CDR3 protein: CTSSQAQTYNEQYF. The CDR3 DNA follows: TGTACCAGCAGCCAAGCTCAGACCTACAATGAGCAGTACTTC.

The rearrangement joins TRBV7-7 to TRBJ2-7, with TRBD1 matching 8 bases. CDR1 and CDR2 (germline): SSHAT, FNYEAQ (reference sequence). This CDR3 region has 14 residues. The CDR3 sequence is CAGSLGQGSYEQYF. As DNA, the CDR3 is TGTGCTGGCAGCTTAGGACAGGGTTCCTACGAGCAGTACTTC.